This TCR beta chain was recovered during a study of early T cells in non-severe SARS-CoV-2 infection. In the study overall: Bulk RNA from unsorted whole blood was sequenced; chains were unpaired. Study conclusions and caveats: Anti-spike CD8 responses were favored in VDJdb matching, and private and CD4 specificities were missed.

Individual cDNA molecules carried attached unique molecular identifiers. TCRdb reanalysed the 5' RACE reads using MiXCR and keeps one entry per CDR3 protein. The table shows tens of thousands of distinct CDR3 sequences, with about 17% occurring only once. Comments on this clonotype: Its antigen is unidentified.

CDR1 and CDR2 from the germline V gene are MNHEY and SVGEGT. Trimming took off 2 bases at V and 0 bases at J, with 5 bases between the two ends. The CDR3 is 14 residues long. The rearrangement uses TRBV6-2 or TRBV6-3 and TRBJ1-3, with D unresolved. The starting material was whole blood, obtained at baseline. The sequence came from an adult who was a healthcare worker with PCR-confirmed SARS-CoV-2 infection or an uninfected control (not recorded which). The CDR3 bases are TGTGCCAGCAGTTACGGAGTCTCTGGAAACACCATATATTTT. Encoded protein: CASSYGVSGNTIYF.